The present T cell receptor (beta chain) was sequenced within a study of metastatic and nonmetastatic thyroid tumors (dated by TCRdb to 2018 to 2020). For context, the study as a whole: Repertoires from peripheral blood and from tumor or nodule tissue samples of malignant and benign thyroid patients were compared. The paper's findings and limits, for the study overall: In both blood and tumor samples, malignant tumors were reported to have significantly higher TCR beta diversity than benign nodules.

As regards this clone: Its antigen target is currently unknown. No quality values exist for individual bases; no much larger clone is one base distant.

Before undergoing thyroid surgery, none of the patients had been given any kind of treatment. Using T-cell receptor beta sequencing, the researchers looked back retrospectively at clinical samples from patients, gathered between the early 2010s and the late 2010s. V trim: 8 bases; J trim: 5 bases; unmatched bases: 3. The germline V gene (reference sequence) supplies CDR1 MNHEY and CDR2 SMNVEV. From its cysteine to its phenylalanine, the CDR3 spans 13 amino acids. Only CDR3 DNA remains: 39 bases, in frame from the first base. Libraries came from PCR. The sequencer listed for this sample is Illumina HiSeq 4000. The TCR beta-chain CDR3 region of each patient was profiled by high-throughput sequencing. Concerning the study's data processing: Drawing on CDR3 differences between clinicopathological groups, the researchers built a classifier meant to tell apart patients with distant-metastatic papillary thyroid cancer. To measure repertoire diversity the researchers used the Shannon index, while the Morisita-Horn index served to gauge how similar the tumor and blood repertoires were. TCRdb trimmed the raw reads at Q25, called clones with MiXCR and kept productive beta chains. None of the V and J calls come from the authors' own analysis; TCRdb made them. Counted in this sample were around 34,000 clones; roughly 29% of them appeared once. The leading ten clones occupy 7.8% of the sample.

The chain uses TRBV27 and TRBJ1-5; 10 nucleotides in the junction match TRBD1. This receptor was identified in a female donor with papillary thyroid cancer or a benign thyroid nodule (not recorded which). Some clones in this sample may be carry-over from other donors' samples. The sequencing sample was made of blood. The CDR3 has the sequence CASGQGVHQPQHF. The DNA sequence is given as TGTGCCAGCGGACAGGGGGTACATCAGCCCCAGCATTTT.